This entry describes one T cell receptor beta chain. Germline V lookup: CDR1 MGHDK, CDR2 SYGVNS. Trimming shortened V by 5 bases and J by 0 bases, and 10 bases separated the two germline ends. This CDR3 has 14 amino acids. The sample is drawn from a study of blood T cell repertoires in COVID-19. The overall study: PBMCs, B-cell-depleted T cells, or T cells were the source of the cDNA or gDNA that made up the material.

Sequencing used immunoSEQ multiplex PCR; TCRdb keeps in-frame clones, though not all of them. The table records about 410,000 clones, more than 80% of them present only once. This TCR derives from a woman in her twenties or thirties with active or convalescent COVID-19. J is TRBJ1-1 and V is TRBV25-1; no firm D call. Sequenced input: peripheral blood. The CDR3 DNA is TGTGCCAGCAGTTCAGACTCCCTGAACACTGAAGCTTTCTTT. Translated: CASSSDSLNTEAFF.